The rows below give T cell receptor beta chains drawn from one sample of a study of blood T cells in healthy people across ages. From the 5' RACE reads, TCRdb called clonotypes with MiXCR, one entry per CDR3 protein. The sample lists some 1 million distinct CDR3 sequences; 40% to 45% were seen once. Sequencing was performed on blood. These receptor sequences come from a woman aged 55-75 years in good health. Both conserved end residues are part of each CDR3. The D gene is left open where the match is weak. Some rows mark clone size as missing; the rest say once, few, many or name a class of expanded clone.

CDR3 DNA,CDR3 protein,clone size,V gene,D gene,CDR3 length,J gene
TGTGCCAGCCAGGAAAGGACTGGCAGCTCCTACGAGCAGTACTTC,CASQERTGSSYEQYF,NA,TRBV2,NA,15,TRBJ2-7
TGTGCCAGCACCCAGGGGTCTAGCACAGATACGCAGTATTTT,CASTQGSSTDTQYF,few,TRBV11-2,NA,14,TRBJ2-3
TGTGCCAGCAGCCAAGATACCACTAGGGAGACCCAGTACTTC,CASSQDTTRETQYF,NA,TRBV3-1,NA,14,TRBJ2-5
TGTGCCAGCAGCGGCCATCCGGAAGATACGCAGTATTTT,CASSGHPEDTQYF,few,TRBV9,NA,13,TRBJ2-3
TGTGCCAGCAGCGTAGAGGGAAGGACAGGGGGGGCCTCCTACGAGCAGTACTTC,CASSVEGRTGGASYEQYF,NA,TRBV9,TRBD1,18,TRBJ2-7
TGTGCCAGCAGTTACGTTCGGGACGACCAAGAGACCCAGTACTTC,CASSYVRDDQETQYF,NA,TRBV6-2/TRBV6-3,NA,15,TRBJ2-5
TGTGCCAGTAGTAGGTTGGTGCCAGCGAACACCGGGGAGCTGTTTTTT,CASSRLVPANTGELFF,NA,TRBV19,NA,16,TRBJ2-2
TGTGCCAGCAGCGGGGGCGACTATGGCTACACCTTC,CASSGGDYGYTF,NA,TRBV14,NA,12,TRBJ1-2
TGCAGTGCCATTCTGAGGAGCTACGAGCAGTACTTC,CSAILRSYEQYF,NA,TRBV20-1,NA,12,TRBJ2-7
TGTGCCAGCAGCGGACTAGCGGAGATATCCTACGAGCAGTACTTC,CASSGLAEISYEQYF,NA,TRBV5-6,TRBD2,15,TRBJ2-7
TGTGCCAGCACCAAAACGTCGGGAGGGAGGCAGTACTTC,CASTKTSGGRQYF,once,TRBV12-3/TRBV12-4,TRBD2,13,TRBJ2-5
TGTGCCAGCAGTTATGGTGCAGGGACCGGGGAGCTGTTTTTT,CASSYGAGTGELFF,NA,TRBV12-3/TRBV12-4,NA,14,TRBJ2-2
TGCAGTGCCAGACCGGGACTAGCGCGCTACAATGAGCAGTTCTTC,CSARPGLARYNEQFF,NA,TRBV20-1,TRBD2,15,TRBJ2-1
TGTGCCAGCCCCCCGACAGGGGCCCCCTACGAGCAGTACTTC,CASPPTGAPYEQYF,few,TRBV6-1,TRBD1,14,TRBJ2-7
TGTGCCAGCAGTGTATCTTCCGGAGAAAAGTTCAATGAGCAGTTCTTC,CASSVSSGEKFNEQFF,NA,TRBV27,NA,16,TRBJ2-1
TGTGCCAGCAGCTTAGGCCCCGAAGGCAGCTTCTATGGCTACACCTTC,CASSLGPEGSFYGYTF,NA,TRBV7-8,NA,16,TRBJ1-2
TGTGCCAGCAAAAGGGCGGTATCCTACAATGAGCAGTTCTTC,CASKRAVSYNEQFF,many,TRBV6-5,NA,14,TRBJ2-1
TGCGCCAGCAGCTTGTCACAGGGATGGGACACGGGAGCTTTCTTT,CASSLSQGWDTGAFF,NA,TRBV5-1,NA,15,TRBJ1-1
TGTGCCACCAGCCGGCCCAGCTCCTACGAGCAGTACTTC,CATSRPSSYEQYF,few,TRBV15,NA,13,TRBJ2-7
TGCGCCAGCAGCTTGGCCTCAGGAGCCTTCTACGAGCAGTACTTC,CASSLASGAFYEQYF,NA,TRBV5-1,NA,15,TRBJ2-7
TGTGCCAGCAGCTGGACCGGGACAGGGTCCCATAGCAATCAGCCCCAGCATTTT,CASSWTGTGSHSNQPQHF,NA,TRBV7-9,TRBD1,18,TRBJ1-5
TGTGCCAGCAGCCAAGATCGCAGAGCGGGGGGCGGCGCAGATACGCAGTATTTT,CASSQDRRAGGGADTQYF,NA,TRBV4-2,TRBD2,18,TRBJ2-3
TGTGCGGCTAGCTCGGGAGAGCAGTACTTC,CAASSGEQYF,few,TRBV7-4,NA,10,TRBJ2-7
TGCAGTGCGAAGCCACCTAGCGGGAGGTACAATGAGCAGTTCTTC,CSAKPPSGRYNEQFF,NA,TRBV20-1,TRBD2,15,TRBJ2-1
TGCGCCAGCAGTTGGGACAGGTACGATGAGCAGTTCTTC,CASSWDRYDEQFF,few,TRBV5-1,TRBD1,13,TRBJ2-1
TGTGCCAGCAGCCAATTCGGGGCGGGGAGAGCTGAAGCTTTCTTT,CASSQFGAGRAEAFF,NA,TRBV3-1,NA,15,TRBJ1-1
TGTGCCAGCAGTTCCGGGACACTCCACAATCAGCCCCAGCATTTT,CASSSGTLHNQPQHF,NA,TRBV28,NA,15,TRBJ1-5
TGTGCCAGCAGCCAAGATCTTTTCTCGGGAGAGCAGTACTTC,CASSQDLFSGEQYF,NA,TRBV3-1,NA,14,TRBJ2-7
TGCGCCAGCACCTATACAGGAGGGGGCGGTGAGCAGTTCTTC,CASTYTGGGGEQFF,NA,TRBV5-1,NA,14,TRBJ2-1
TGCAGCGCTGCTTCTAGCGGGACGGAGACCCAGTACTTC,CSAASSGTETQYF,NA,TRBV29-1,TRBD2,13,TRBJ2-5
TGTGCCAGCAGCTTGGCACAGGACTACACCTTC,CASSLAQDYTF,few,TRBV5-5,NA,11,TRBJ1-2
TGCGCCAGCAGCTCTTCTAGCGGGAGCTCCTACGAGCAGTACTTC,CASSSSSGSSYEQYF,few,TRBV5-1,TRBD2,15,TRBJ2-7
TGTGCCAGCAGTTTCGCGAGCGCAGGCAGGGGGGCCAACGTCCTGACTTTC,CASSFASAGRGANVLTF,few,TRBV12-3/TRBV12-4,NA,17,TRBJ2-6
TGTGCCAGCAGACCTACCCCGGGTCTGAACTATGGCTACACCTTC,CASRPTPGLNYGYTF,NA,TRBV27,NA,15,TRBJ1-2
TGTGCCAGCAGCCCACTTAAAGAGACCCAGTACTTC,CASSPLKETQYF,few,TRBV4-2,NA,12,TRBJ2-5
TGTGCCAGCAGCTCCTCCCGGGCTAGCAGCGAGCAGTACTTC,CASSSSRASSEQYF,NA,TRBV11-3,NA,14,TRBJ2-7
TGTGCCAGCTCACCCGCACAGGGGACGAACACTGAAGCTTTCTTT,CASSPAQGTNTEAFF,NA,TRBV18,TRBD1,15,TRBJ1-1
TGTGCCATCAGTGAGTCGAGGCAGGGGGGTACGGAGACCCAGTACTTC,CAISESRQGGTETQYF,NA,TRBV10-3,NA,16,TRBJ2-5
TGTGCCAGCAGTTCTCTAGCGGGAGTAACCTACAATGAGCAGTTCTTC,CASSSLAGVTYNEQFF,NA,TRBV28,TRBD2,16,TRBJ2-1
TGTGCCAGCAGCGTAGAACAAGAGACCCAGTACTTC,CASSVEQETQYF,many,TRBV9,NA,12,TRBJ2-5
TGTGCCAGCAGCCCAAATGGAGGGGTGACCTACGAGCAGTACTTC,CASSPNGGVTYEQYF,few,TRBV4-2,NA,15,TRBJ2-7
TGTGCCAGCAGACGGACCGGGCCTAGCTTTAATGAAAAACTGTTTTTT,CASRRTGPSFNEKLFF,few,TRBV6-9,NA,16,TRBJ1-4
TGTGCCAGCAGTGAAACCCCCTTGGACGAGCAGTACTTC,CASSETPLDEQYF,NA,TRBV25-1,NA,13,TRBJ2-7
TGCGCCAGCAGCTCTGGACAGAGGGCTTGTGGACTGTTTTTT,CASSSGQRACGLFF,NA,TRBV4-1,NA,14,TRBJ1-4
TGTGCCAGCAGTTTATCAGGTAGCGGCTCCTACGAGCAGTACTTC,CASSLSGSGSYEQYF,few,TRBV27,NA,15,TRBJ2-7
TGCAGCGTTGAAGGCCTCCTAGCGGGAGGCCCCTACGAGCAGTACTTC,CSVEGLLAGGPYEQYF,few,TRBV29-1,TRBD2,16,TRBJ2-7
TGTGCCAGCAGTGAAGAACTGCTCGATGGCTACACCTTC,CASSEELLDGYTF,NA,TRBV6-1,NA,13,TRBJ1-2
TGCAGCGCCAGCGTGTGGATGGACAATGAGCAGTTCTTC,CSASVWMDNEQFF,NA,TRBV29-1,NA,13,TRBJ2-1
TGTGCCAGCTCCCGACAGGGAACGGGGAACACTGAAGCTTTCTTT,CASSRQGTGNTEAFF,NA,TRBV18,TRBD1,15,TRBJ1-1
TGTGCCAGCAGTAACCGGGACTACCAAGAGACCCAGTACTTC,CASSNRDYQETQYF,NA,TRBV27,NA,14,TRBJ2-5
TGTGCCAGCAGCTTAGCCACTAGCGGGAGGGCACTATACGAGCAGTACTTC,CASSLATSGRALYEQYF,NA,TRBV13,TRBD2,17,TRBJ2-7
TGCAGTGCGCCGAAGGACGGGACTAGCGGGAGCACAGATACGCAGTATTTT,CSAPKDGTSGSTDTQYF,NA,TRBV20-1,TRBD2,17,TRBJ2-3
TGTGCCAGCGGAAATTTTGCGGGAATCGGGGAGCTGTTTTTT,CASGNFAGIGELFF,NA,TRBV6-2/TRBV6-3,NA,14,TRBJ2-2